Following are 24 T cell receptor beta chains from one sample sequenced in a study of cytomegalovirus exposure and HLA in healthy donors. PCR amplification relied on 60 Vbeta primers (plus 13 Jbeta primers). Some clones are missing from TCRdb's copy, which holds only in-frame ones; the method was immunoSEQ multiplex PCR. The repertoire includes approximately 120,000 clones, more than 9% of them detected once, and about 4.7% sits in the top ten. Sequenced input: PBMCs. All receptors derive from a woman aged 18-35 years in good health and CMV-seropositive.

This sequence joins TRBV30 and TRBJ1-4, with D tentatively TRBD1 (6 bases). V was pared by 3 bases and J by 3 bases, with 11 bases between. Germline lookup yields CDR1 GTSNPN and CDR2 SVGIG (reference sequence). The CDR3 runs 14 residues. The CDR3 DNA reads as TGTGCCTGGAGCGGGGGGCGTTCTAATGAAAAACTGTTTTTT. Translation gives CAWSGGRSNEKLFF.

The chain has TRBV7-8 and TRBJ2-7; TRBD2 matches 10 bases. The germline V gene encodes CDR1 SGHVS and CDR2 FQNEAQ. Trimming removed 3 bases from V and 0 bases from J; junction bases left unmatched: 2. The CDR3 is made up of 15 amino acids. DNA for the CDR3: TGTGCCAGCAGCTTCAGCGGGGGGGTCTCCTACGAGCAGTACTTC. Translation: CASSFSGGVSYEQYF.

This clone has only a few counts. The chain combines TRBV7-9 with TRBJ2-3; TRBD1 is a possible D gene (6 bases). This CDR3 contains 13 residues. Trimming removed 5 bases from V and 7 bases from J, with 13 bases in between. Germline V gene lookup returns CDR1 SEHNR and CDR2 FQNEAQ (reference sequence). CDR3 protein: CASSREGENTQYF. CDR3 in DNA: TGTGCCAGCAGCCGAGAGGGGGAGAATACGCAGTATTTT.

The rearrangement links TRBV7-2 to TRBJ2-7; tentative D call: TRBD2 (5 bases). From germline, CDR1 is SGHTA and CDR2 FQGNSA. The CDR3 extends over 14 amino acids. Trimming removed 3 bases at V and 0 bases at J, with 9 bases between. CDR3 protein: CASSLRGISYEQYF. The DNA of the CDR3 is TGTGCCAGCAGCTTGAGAGGGATCTCCTACGAGCAGTACTTC.

The chain carries TRBV28 and TRBJ2-7; D uncertain. The CDR3 runs to 11 residues. Per the germline V gene, CDR1 is MDHEN and CDR2 is SYDVKM. With 4 bases removed from V and 2 bases from J, the gap between germline ends came to 3 bases. Written as DNA, the CDR3 is TGTGCCAGCAGTTCCGCCTACGAGCAGTACTTC. Its translation: CASSSAYEQYF.

A few counts support this clone. The CDR3 sequence: CASTDSGRAGEQYF. The CDR3 nucleotides read TGTGCCAGCACCGATAGCGGGAGGGCCGGGGAGCAGTACTTC. The chain combines TRBV11-2 with TRBJ2-7; 11 nucleotides align to TRBD2. J lost 7 bases, V lost 7 bases, and 9 bases had no gene match. The CDR3 is made up of 14 amino acids. The V gene's germline CDR1 is SGHAT and CDR2 FQNNGV.

The genes are TRBV13 and TRBJ1-1; TRBD1 aligns across 7 bases. This CDR3 spans 13 amino acids. The V and J ends lost 4 bases and 2 bases, in that order; junction bases with no gene match: 1. Germline V lookup: CDR1 PRHDT, CDR2 FYEKMQ (reference sequence). This CDR3 reads CASSYRGNTEAFF. The CDR3 DNA is TGTGCCAGCAGCTACAGGGGAAACACTGAAGCTTTCTTT.

This clone has just a few counts. The V gene is TRBV9, the J gene TRBJ1-2, with 7 bases fitting TRBD1. V lost 0 bases, J lost 4 bases, and 12 bases stayed unmatched. The CDR3 length is 17 residues. Germline-derived CDR1 and CDR2 are SGDLS and YYNGEE. The CDR3 nucleotides read TGTGCCAGCAGCGTAGCCCCTGATCAGACAGGGATCTATGGCTACACCTTC. This gives the protein CASSVAPDQTGIYGYTF.

This clone was picked up a small number of times. The chain is built from TRBV7-8 and TRBJ2-7, with TRBD1 matching over 8 bases. This CDR3 has 14 residues. CDR1 SGHVS and CDR2 FQNEAQ come from the germline V gene. Unmatched junction bases numbered 10, after V lost 5 bases and J lost 7 bases. For the CDR3, the DNA is TGTGCCAGCAGCCCGGACAGGGCGACACGAGAGCAGTACTTC. Amino acid sequence: CASSPDRATREQYF.

This clone was detected only a few times. The chain is built from TRBV18 and TRBJ2-7; D is perhaps TRBD2 (5 bases). The CDR3 sequence is 13 residues long. CDR1 is KGHSH, CDR2 LQKENI, per germline. V lost 3 bases and J lost 2, with 8 bases in between. CDR3 amino acids: CASSPREAYEQYF. The CDR3, as DNA: TGTGCCAGCTCACCGAGGGAAGCCTACGAGCAGTACTTC.

This clone was seen more than once but under ten times. The chain is built from TRBV30 and TRBJ1-2, with D maybe TRBD1 (6 bases). The CDR3 covers 14 residues. Trimming removed 0 bases from V and 6 bases from J, with 14 bases in between. Germline loops: CDR1 GTSNPN, CDR2 SVGIG (reference sequence). In DNA form, the CDR3 reads TGTGCCTGGAGTGTACGTATAGGGGGACATGGCTACACCTTC. As protein: CAWSVRIGGHGYTF.

This clone has just a few counts. The rearrangement uses TRBV28 and TRBJ2-7, with D possibly TRBD2 on 5 matching bases. The ends were cut back, 2 bases at V and 4 bases at J, with 12 bases in the middle. The V gene's germline CDR1 is MDHEN and CDR2 SYDVKM. This CDR3 region has 14 residues. The CDR3 spells CASSLHGSGYEQYF. DNA of the CDR3: TGTGCCAGCAGTTTACACGGGTCGGGGTACGAGCAGTACTTC.

This sequence joins TRBV5-1 and TRBJ1-4, with 9 bases aligning to TRBD1. The J segment lost 2 bases and the V segment lost 6 bases, leaving 5 bases of the junction unmatched. This CDR3 is 15 amino acids long. Germline loops: CDR1 SGHRS, CDR2 YFSETQ. CDR3 DNA: TGCGCCAGCAACGGACAGGGGTCTACTAATGAAAAACTGTTTTTT. It encodes CASNGQGSTNEKLFF.

The chain carries TRBV6-6 and TRBJ2-7; D uncertain. CDR3 length: 14 residues. Trimming removed 7 bases at V and 1 base at J, with 14 bases between. Germline loops: CDR1 MNHNY, CDR2 SVGAGI (reference sequence). Written as DNA, the CDR3 is TGTGCCAGCAATGAGGCCCAAACGTCCTACGAGCAGTACTTC. It yields the protein CASNEAQTSYEQYF.

The chain couples TRBV28 to TRBJ1-2; tentative D call: TRBD1 (5 bases). Trimming shortened V by 4 bases and J by 4 bases, and 28 bases separated the two germline ends. CDR1 and CDR2 from the germline V gene are MDHEN and SYDVKM. CDR3 length: 19 residues. CDR3 loop: CASSSYRPGVGGRSYGYTF. CDR3 in DNA: TGTGCCAGCAGTTCTTATAGGCCAGGTGTGGGGGGGAGAAGCTATGGCTACACCTTC.

The chain carries TRBV5-8 and TRBJ2-3; TRBD2 agrees at 15 bases. The CDR3 is 15 residues long. Per germline, CDR1 SGHTS and CDR2 YDEGEE. V dropped 10 bases and J dropped 3; count of bases not matched to a gene: 6. Here the CDR3 DNA reads TGTGCCTGCGGACTAGCGGGAGGGAAAACAGATACGCAGTATTTT. It translates to CACGLAGGKTDTQYF.

For the CDR3, the DNA is TGTGCCAGCGGGACCGGGACCGGAGGGAGGGCCAACGTCCTGACTTTC. This sequence encodes CASGTGTGGRANVLTF. The chain employs TRBV11-2 and TRBJ2-6, with D tentatively TRBD2 (6 bases). This CDR3 is 16 amino acids long. CDR1 is SGHAT, CDR2 FQNNGV, per germline. Trimming took off 8 bases at V and 5 bases at J, with 19 bases between the two ends. Based on the CDR3 plus reference TRBV11-2 and TRBJ2-6, the full variable domain is EAGVAQSPRYKIIEKRQSVAFWCNPISGHATLYWYQQILGQGPKLLIQFQNNGVVDDSQLPKDRFSAERLKGVDSTLKIQPAKLEDSAVYLCASGTGTGGRANVLTFGAGSRLTVL.

The J gene is TRBJ1-1, the V gene TRBV5-6; 8 bases line up with TRBD1. J was trimmed by 7 bases and V by 4 bases; bases with no gene match: 12. The CDR3 covers 15 residues. Per germline, CDR1 SGHDT and CDR2 YYEEEE. The CDR3 DNA sequence: TGTGCCAGCAGCCTAAACTTCGGGACAGGCGGTGAAGCTTTCTTT. Amino acids: CASSLNFGTGGEAFF.

This chain links TRBV7-2 with TRBJ2-5, with D uncertain. There are 11 residues in the CDR3. Trimming removed 5 bases from V and 5 bases from J, with 6 bases in between. Germline V gene data show CDR1 as SGHTA and CDR2 as FQGNSA. Here the CDR3 DNA reads TGTGCCAGCAGCCTATTGGAGACCCAGTACTTC. Translation gives CASSLLETQYF. The full variable domain, in which reference TRBV7-2 and TRBJ2-5 provide the parts outside the CDR3, is GAGVSQSPSNKVTEKGKDVELRCDPISGHTALYWYRQSLGQGLEFLIYFQGNSAPDKSGLPSDRFSAERTGGSVSTLTIQRTQQEDSAVYLCASSLLETQYFGPGTRLLVL.

This clone has just a few counts. The chain is built from TRBV30 and TRBJ2-5, with TRBD2 as a possible D gene (6 bases). The ends were cut back, 0 bases at V and 5 bases at J, with 19 bases in the middle. The CDR3 covers 16 residues. Per germline, CDR1 GTSNPN and CDR2 SVGIG (reference sequence). CDR3: CAWSVEWETGRETQYF. The CDR3 nucleotides read TGTGCCTGGAGTGTAGAATGGGAGACTGGGAGGGAGACCCAGTACTTC.

The V call is TRBV4-1, the J call TRBJ2-1, with TRBD2 matching over 7 bases. Germline CDR1 MGHRA, CDR2 YSYEKL. The CDR3 covers 13 residues. J gave up 0 bases and V 11 bases, and 4 bases lay outside the gene matches. The CDR3, as DNA: TGCGCCGCCTCGGGAGGCTCCTACAATGAGCAGTTCTTC. Translating gives CAASGGSYNEQFF.

A note on this clone: Other DNA sequences from this sample encode an identical CDR3 as well. The chain combines TRBV30 with TRBJ1-4; TRBD1 is a possible D gene (6 bases). The CDR3 extends over 15 amino acids. With 4 bases removed from V and 3 bases from J, the gap between germline ends came to 15 bases. Germline-derived CDR1 and CDR2 are GTSNPN and SVGIG (reference sequence). The DNA of the CDR3 is TGTGCCTGGAATTCACAAGGACAGCCTAATGAAAAACTGTTTTTT. Amino acids: CAWNSQGQPNEKLFF.

The genes are TRBV6-1 and TRBJ1-1; possible D gene TRBD1, 6 bases. CDR1 is MNHNS and CDR2 is SASEGT in the germline V gene. Trimming stripped 6 bases from V and 5 bases from J, with 13 bases between. The CDR3 is made up of 13 amino acids. CDR3 in DNA: TGTGCCAGCAGCTACAGGGAAGGGACTGAAGCTTTCTTT. Protein: CASSYREGTEAFF.

The rearrangement uses TRBV5-8 and TRBJ1-1; D is possibly TRBD1 (5 bases). The CDR3 has 14 residues. CDR1 and CDR2 from the germline V gene are SGHTS and YDEGEE. The V gene lost 5 bases and the J gene lost 0 bases, with 11 bases spanning the gap. The CDR3 loop is CASRSGLLNTEAFF. CDR3 nucleotides: TGTGCCAGCAGATCGGGACTCTTGAACACTGAAGCTTTCTTT.